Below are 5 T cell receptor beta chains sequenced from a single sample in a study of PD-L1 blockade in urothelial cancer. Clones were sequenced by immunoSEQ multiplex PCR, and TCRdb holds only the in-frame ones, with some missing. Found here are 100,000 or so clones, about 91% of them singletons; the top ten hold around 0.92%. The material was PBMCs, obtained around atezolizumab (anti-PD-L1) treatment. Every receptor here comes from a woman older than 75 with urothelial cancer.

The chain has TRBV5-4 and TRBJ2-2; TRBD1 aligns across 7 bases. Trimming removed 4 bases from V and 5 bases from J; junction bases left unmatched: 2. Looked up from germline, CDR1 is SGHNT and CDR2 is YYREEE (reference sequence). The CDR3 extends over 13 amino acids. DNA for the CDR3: TGTGCCAGCAGCCGACAGGGAACCGGGGAGCTGTTTTTT. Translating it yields CASSRQGTGELFF.

CDR3: CASSSGGLRTDTQYF. In DNA, the CDR3 is TGCGCCAGCAGCTCGGGGGGCTTGAGAACAGATACGCAGTATTTT. The chain has TRBV5-1 and TRBJ2-3; D perhaps matches TRBD2 (7 bases). Between the trimmed V and J ends, which lost 3 bases and 3 bases, there was a span of 14 bases. CDR1 is SGHRS and CDR2 is YFSETQ in the germline V gene. This CDR3 spans 15 amino acids.

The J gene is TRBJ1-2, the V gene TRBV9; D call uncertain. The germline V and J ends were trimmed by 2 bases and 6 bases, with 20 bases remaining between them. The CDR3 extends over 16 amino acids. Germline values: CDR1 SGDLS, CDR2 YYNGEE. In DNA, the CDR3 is TGTGCCAGCAGCGTCTCGGATCGGGGTGTTAAGAATGGCTACACCTTC. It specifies CASSVSDRGVKNGYTF.

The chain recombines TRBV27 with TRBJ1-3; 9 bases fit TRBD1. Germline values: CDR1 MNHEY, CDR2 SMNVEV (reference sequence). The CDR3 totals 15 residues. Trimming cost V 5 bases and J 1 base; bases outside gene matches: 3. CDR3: CASSLDRGSGNTIYF. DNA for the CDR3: TGTGCCAGCAGTCTTGACAGGGGGTCTGGAAACACCATATATTTT.

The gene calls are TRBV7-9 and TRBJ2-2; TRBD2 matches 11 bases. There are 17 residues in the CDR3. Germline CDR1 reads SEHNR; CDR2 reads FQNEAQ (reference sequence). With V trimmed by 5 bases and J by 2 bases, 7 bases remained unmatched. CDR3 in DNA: TGTGCCAGCAGCATACTGGGACTAGCGGATAACACCGGGGAGCTGTTTTTT. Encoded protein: CASSILGLADNTGELFF.